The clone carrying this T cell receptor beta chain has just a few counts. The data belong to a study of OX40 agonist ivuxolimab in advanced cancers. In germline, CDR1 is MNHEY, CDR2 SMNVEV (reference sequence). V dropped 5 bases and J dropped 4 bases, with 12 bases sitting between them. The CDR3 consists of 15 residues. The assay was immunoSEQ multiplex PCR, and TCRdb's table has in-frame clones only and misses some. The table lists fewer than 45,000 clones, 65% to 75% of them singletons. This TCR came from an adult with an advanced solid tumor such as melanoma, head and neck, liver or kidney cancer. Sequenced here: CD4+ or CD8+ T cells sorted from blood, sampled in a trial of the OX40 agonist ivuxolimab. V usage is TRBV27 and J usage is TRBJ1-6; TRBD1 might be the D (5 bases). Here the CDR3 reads CASSGRTHYNSPLHF. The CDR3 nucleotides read TGTGCCAGCAGTGGTAGGACACATTATAATTCACCCCTCCACTTT.